These 14 T cell receptor beta chains were sequenced from one sample in a study of shared clonotypes between healthy human individuals. Sequenced by immunoSEQ multiplex PCR; TCRdb stores in-frame clones only, minus some. The sample has 2 million to 3 million clones, approximately 93% seen once. Material: naive CD4+ T cells from PBMCs. The sample's subset: CD45RA+ positively selected. The source of these receptors is a man aged 18-30 years in good health. Some clones in this sample may be carry-over from other donors' samples.

The chain couples TRBV6-5 to TRBJ1-2, with a possible D match to TRBD1 (6 bases). CDR3 length: 16 amino acids. Trimming left V 0 bases short and J 4 bases short, with 15 bases between. Germline V gene sequence: CDR1 MNHEY, CDR2 SVGAGI. The CDR3, as DNA: TGTGCCAGCAGTTACTCTAGGGGGACGGCTTCCTATGGCTACACCTTC. As protein: CASSYSRGTASYGYTF.

Only one count was recorded for this clone. The rearrangement links TRBV6-6 to TRBJ1-1, with D maybe TRBD1 (5 bases). The CDR3 covers 13 residues. The germline gives CDR1 MNHNY, CDR2 SVGAGI (reference sequence). Trimming shortened V by 5 bases and J by 5 bases, and 12 bases separated the two germline ends. CDR3 sequence: CASSNPQDTEAFF. The CDR3 DNA is TGTGCCAGCAGTAATCCACAGGATACTGAAGCTTTCTTT.

J is TRBJ2-1 and V is TRBV30, with D perhaps matching TRBD2 (5 bases). The CDR3 runs 14 residues. Germline values: CDR1 GTSNPN, CDR2 SVGIG (reference sequence). Between the trimmed V and J ends, which lost 1 base and 5 bases, there was a span of 12 bases. CDR3 nucleotides: TGTGCCTGGAGTGACGGGGTCCACCACAATGAGCAGTTCTTC. Its translation is CAWSDGVHHNEQFF.

The V gene is TRBV15, the J gene TRBJ1-5, with 9 bases lining up with TRBD1. The CDR3 spans 18 residues. Germline values: CDR1 LNHNV, CDR2 YYDKDF (reference sequence). J gave up 5 bases and V 0 bases, and 11 bases lay outside the gene matches. CDR3 coding DNA: TGTGCCACCAGCAGAGATAGTCGTGCGGGGACAGGGTATCAGCCCCAGCATTTT. As protein: CATSRDSRAGTGYQPQHF.

V and J are TRBV5-6 and TRBJ1-3, with D unclear. Trimming took 3 bases from V and 0 from J, leaving 4 bases between them. Germline CDR1 reads SGHDT; CDR2 reads YYEEEE. The length of the CDR3 is 13 residues. In DNA form, the CDR3 reads TGTGCCAGCAGCTATGGCTCTGGAAACACCATATATTTT. This codes for CASSYGSGNTIYF.

CDR3 amino acids: CASSVAGLAGGWDTQYF. DNA of the CDR3: TGTGCCAGCAGCGTAGCGGGACTAGCGGGAGGATGGGATACGCAGTATTTT. The rearrangement links TRBV9 to TRBJ2-3; TRBD2 matches 15 bases. The germline V gene has CDR1 SGDLS and CDR2 YYNGEE. The CDR3 runs to 17 residues. Trimming cost V 0 bases and J 6 bases; bases outside gene matches: 5.

The gene calls are TRBV11-2 and TRBJ2-5; 9 bases fit TRBD2. Trimming took 1 base from V and 7 from J; bases not matched to a gene: 4. The CDR3 has 14 amino acids. CDR1 is SGHAT, CDR2 FQNNGV, per germline. DNA of the CDR3: TGTGCCAGCAGCTTAGGACTAGCGGTTGGGACCCAGTACTTC. Protein product: CASSLGLAVGTQYF.

The J gene is TRBJ2-7, the V gene TRBV28, with 13 positions matching TRBD2. From germline, CDR1 is MDHEN and CDR2 SYDVKM. Unmatched junction bases numbered 7, after V lost 3 bases and J lost 5 bases. The CDR3 has 16 amino acids. This chain's CDR3 is CASSLGPLAGGNEQYF. CDR3 nucleotide sequence: TGTGCCAGCAGTTTGGGCCCACTAGCGGGAGGGAACGAGCAGTACTTC.

V usage is TRBV28 and J usage is TRBJ2-7; D is ambiguous. Germline CDR1 reads MDHEN; CDR2 reads SYDVKM. This CDR3 region has 15 residues. V lost 6 bases, J lost 0 bases, and 15 bases lay in between. DNA of the CDR3: TGTGCCAGCAGCCCCCCGGATCAGTCCTCCTACGAGCAGTACTTC. This translates into CASSPPDQSSYEQYF.

Points on this clone: This CDR3 is also generated by other DNA sequences in the sample. The chain has TRBV7-3 and TRBJ1-1; 8 bases align to TRBD1. The CDR3 has 14 amino acids. CDR1 is SGHTA, CDR2 FQGTGA, per germline. Trimming at V came to 5 bases and at J to 1 base, leaving 3 bases not matched to a gene. The CDR3 sequence is CASSLGQGNTEAFF. The DNA of the CDR3 is TGTGCCAGCAGCCTCGGACAGGGGAACACTGAAGCTTTCTTT.

V and J are TRBV5-1 and TRBJ1-1, with D unresolved. This CDR3 contains 12 residues. The V gene lost 0 bases and the J gene lost 8 bases, with 8 bases spanning the gap. Germline V lookup: CDR1 SGHRS, CDR2 YFSETQ. DNA for the CDR3: TGCGCCAGCAGCTTGGGGACGCGGGAAGCTTTCTTT. Its protein product is CASSLGTREAFF. Supplemented by reference TRBV5-1 and TRBJ1-1, the full variable domain reads KAGVTQTPRYLIKTRGQQVTLSCSPISGHRSVSWYQQTPGQGLQFLFEYFSETQRNKGNFPGRFSGRQFSNSRSEMNVSTLELGDSALYLCASSLGTREAFFGQGTRLTVV.

The V call is TRBV30, the J call TRBJ1-5, with D possibly being TRBD1 (6 bases). V was cut by 1 base and J by 8 bases, with 12 bases left in between. This CDR3 has 13 residues. The germline gives CDR1 GTSNPN, CDR2 SVGIG (reference sequence). The CDR3 here is CAWSEGGREPQHF. Written as DNA, the CDR3 is TGTGCCTGGAGTGAGGGGGGCAGGGAGCCCCAGCATTTT.

CDR3 amino acids: CASRTWVNTGELFF. CDR3 sequence (DNA): TGTGCCAGCCGAACTTGGGTTAACACCGGGGAGCTGTTTTTT. V gene TRBV27 combines with J gene TRBJ2-2, with D hard to call. Germline V gene sequence: CDR1 MNHEY, CDR2 SMNVEV (reference sequence). There are 14 residues in the CDR3. V lost 8 bases to trimming and J lost 2 bases, with 12 bases between them.

The chain uses TRBV23-1 and TRBJ2-7; TRBD2 might be the D (6 bases). TRBV23-1 belongs to the ORF category, with a function that is uncertain. CDR3 length: 16 residues. V gave up 3 bases and J gave up 3 bases, with 18 bases separating them. DNA of the CDR3: TGCGCCAGCAGTCACCAGGAGGGCCCCGATTGCTACGAGCAGTACTTC. It encodes CASSHQEGPDCYEQYF.